Shown below are 30 T cell receptor beta chains from a single sample sequenced in a study of shared clonotypes between healthy human individuals. As defined, naive CD8 cells were CD45RO-negative and positively selected for CCR7, with terminally differentiated effector memory CD45RA+ cells excluded. Using immunoSEQ multiplex PCR, the repertoire was profiled, and TCRdb retains in-frame clones only, with some absent. The sample shows about 2.1 million clones, about 93% of them seen only once. The specimen was naive CD8+ T cells from PBMCs. These receptors were obtained from a man younger than 35 in good health. Some clones in this sample may be carry-over from other donors' samples.

The J gene is TRBJ2-1, the V gene TRBV13, with unresolved D. Germline CDR1 is PRHDT and CDR2 is FYEKMQ (reference sequence). With 4 bases removed from V and 6 bases from J, the gap between germline ends came to 10 bases. The CDR3 loop spans 13 amino acids. The CDR3 DNA sequence: TGTGCCAGCAGCTCCGAACAAGGCAATGAGCAGTTCTTC. This gives the protein CASSSEQGNEQFF.

This clone was detected a few times. The sample has other DNA sequences that encode this CDR3 too. The chain uses TRBV9 and TRBJ2-7; 10 nucleotides match TRBD1. This CDR3 is built from 15 residues. The germline CDR1 and CDR2 sequences are SGDLS and YYNGEE. Trimming cost V 0 bases and J 2 bases; bases outside gene matches: 2. The CDR3 sequence: CASSVGTGGAYEQYF. The CDR3 coding sequence is TGTGCCAGCAGCGTAGGGACAGGGGGGGCCTACGAGCAGTACTTC.

CDR3 protein: CASSLGRSFGNTIYF. DNA of the CDR3: TGTGCCAGCAGTTTGGGACGTTCCTTTGGAAACACCATATATTTT. This chain uses TRBV28 with TRBJ1-3, with D possibly TRBD1 on 5 matching bases. Trimming left V 3 bases short and J 3 bases short, with 12 bases between. Per germline, CDR1 MDHEN and CDR2 SYDVKM. The CDR3 loop spans 15 amino acids.

The genes are TRBV4-2 and TRBJ2-7; 7 bases align to TRBD1. The V segment lost 4 bases and the J segment 4 bases; nucleotides outside the gene matches: 13. Per germline, CDR1 LGHNA and CDR2 YNFKEQ. The CDR3 totals 16 residues. The CDR3 region is CASSPWDSGYIYEQYF. The CDR3 nucleotides are TGTGCCAGCAGCCCTTGGGACAGCGGATACATTTACGAGCAGTACTTC.

This clone was seen only once. This sequence joins TRBV9 and TRBJ2-1, with TRBD2 as a possible D gene (5 bases). The CDR3 is 13 residues long. In germline, CDR1 is SGDLS, CDR2 YYNGEE. Trimming shortened V by 0 bases and J by 9 bases, and 10 bases separated the two germline ends. The CDR3 loop reads CASSVGGLSEQFF. The CDR3, as DNA: TGTGCCAGCAGCGTAGGAGGGTTGAGTGAGCAGTTCTTC.

V gene TRBV7-9 combines with J gene TRBJ2-1, with 11 bases matching TRBD2. Looked up from germline, CDR1 is SEHNR and CDR2 is FQNEAQ (reference sequence). Unmatched junction bases numbered 8, after V lost 5 bases and J lost 5 bases. The CDR3 runs 16 residues. The CDR3 loop reads CASSLLAGGPNNEQFF. The CDR3 DNA is TGTGCCAGCAGCCTTCTAGCGGGAGGCCCAAACAATGAGCAGTTCTTC.

The V call is TRBV5-6, the J call TRBJ2-3, with no clear D. Per germline, CDR1 SGHDT and CDR2 YYEEEE. This CDR3 has 13 amino acids. Trimming stripped 4 bases from V and 5 bases from J, with 11 bases between. In DNA form, the CDR3 reads TGTGCCAGCAGCCTGTCAGCCAGAGATACGCAGTATTTT. It specifies CASSLSARDTQYF.

V is TRBV6-1 and J is TRBJ1-5, with D uncertain. This CDR3 region has 17 residues. In germline, CDR1 is MNHNS, CDR2 SASEGT. V dropped 1 base and J dropped 7 bases, with 20 bases sitting between them. In DNA form, the CDR3 reads TGTGCCAGCAGTGAAGAGGCGGAGGGATGGGATAGGCAGCCCCAGCATTTT. This translates into CASSEEAEGWDRQPQHF.

V usage is TRBV21-1 and J usage is TRBJ1-5. TRBV21-1 is termed a pseudogene. This CDR3 contains 17 residues. The DNA for the CDR3 is TGTGCCAGCAGCAAGGAAATCCACGGATTTAGCAATCAGCCCCAGCATTTT. Translating gives CASSKEIHGFSNQPQHF.

Points on this clone: The sample carries other DNA sequences with the same CDR3. This chain uses TRBV9 with TRBJ2-7; D gene uncertain. Between the trimmed V and J ends, which lost 0 bases and 5 bases, there was a span of 9 bases. Germline V lookup: CDR1 SGDLS, CDR2 YYNGEE. This CDR3 has 13 residues. The CDR3 here is CASSVAGRDEQYF. CDR3 coding DNA: TGTGCCAGCAGCGTAGCCGGCCGGGACGAGCAGTACTTC.

The rearrangement uses TRBV4-3 and TRBJ2-7; D possibly uses TRBD1 or TRBD2 (5 bases each). V was shortened by 4 bases and J by 2 bases, with 18 bases between the two germline ends. Germline CDR1 is LGHNA and CDR2 is YSLEER. This CDR3 spans 16 amino acids. CDR3 in DNA: TGCGCCAGCAGCCCCGACTTAGGGACGGAAGCCTACGAGCAGTACTTC. Protein sequence: CASSPDLGTEAYEQYF.

This clone was counted once. The chain uses TRBV25-1 and TRBJ1-2; D ambiguous. CDR1 is MGHDK and CDR2 is SYGVNS in the germline V gene. This CDR3 is 13 amino acids long. V was shortened by 3 bases and J by 5 bases, with 10 bases between the two germline ends. The CDR3 here is CASSDVTGYGYTF. CDR3 nucleotide sequence: TGTGCCAGCAGTGACGTCACGGGGTATGGCTACACCTTC.

This sequence joins TRBV5-1 and TRBJ2-1; 12 bases align to TRBD2. The CDR3 covers 17 residues. Germline V gene sequence: CDR1 SGHRS, CDR2 YFSETQ. V shed 4 bases and J 6 bases; nucleotides not matched to a gene: 11. The CDR3 here is CASSPNTRGLAGNEQFF. Here the CDR3 DNA reads TGCGCCAGCAGCCCGAACACGCGGGGACTAGCGGGCAATGAGCAGTTCTTC.

This clone has just one count. J is TRBJ2-7 and V is TRBV28, with D perhaps assigned TRBD1 or TRBD2 (5 bases each). Germline loops: CDR1 MDHEN, CDR2 SYDVKM. V lost 5 bases, J lost 4 bases, and 15 bases lay in between. There are 14 residues in the CDR3. CDR3: CASSVLGTQYEQYF. DNA of the CDR3: TGTGCCAGCAGTGTTTTGGGGACGCAGTACGAGCAGTACTTC. Combining the CDR3 with reference TRBV28 and TRBJ2-7 gives the whole variable domain DVKVTQSSRYLVKRTGEKVFLECVQDMDHENMFWYRQDPGLGLRLIYFSYDVKMKEKGDIPEGYSVSREKKERFSLILESASTNQTSMYLCASSVLGTQYEQYFGPGTRLTVT.

The chain has TRBV9 and TRBJ2-1; 15 positions agree with TRBD2. V trimming: 1 base; J trimming: 7 bases; junction bases outside the gene matches: 12. CDR1 SGDLS and CDR2 YYNGEE come from the germline V gene. The CDR3 length is 19 residues. The CDR3 bases are TGTGCCAGCAGCGTAACGGGACTAGCGGGAGGTATGTCAAGAAATGAGCAGTTCTTC. Translation gives CASSVTGLAGGMSRNEQFF.

The chain couples TRBV7-8 to TRBJ2-6; D uncertain. Per the germline V gene, CDR1 is SGHVS and CDR2 is FQNEAQ. V gave up 5 bases and J gave up 4 bases, with 18 bases separating them. CDR3 length: 17 residues. Here the CDR3 reads CASSADGPLTGANVLTF. CDR3 nucleotide sequence: TGTGCCAGCAGCGCCGACGGCCCTTTAACCGGGGCCAACGTCCTGACTTTC.

The chain uses TRBV19 and TRBJ2-1; D gene unclear. The CDR3 spans 14 residues. CDR1 is LNHDA and CDR2 is SQIVND in the germline V gene (reference sequence). The ends were cut back, 3 bases at V and 4 bases at J, with 10 bases in the middle. The CDR3 protein is CASSIRHGYNEQFF. The CDR3 nucleotides read TGTGCCAGTAGTATCCGGCATGGATACAATGAGCAGTTCTTC.

This chain uses TRBV28 with TRBJ1-2; 7 nucleotides align to TRBD1. Germline CDR1 reads MDHEN; CDR2 reads SYDVKM. The CDR3 spans 15 residues. The V and J ends lost 5 bases and 5 bases, in that order; junction bases with no gene match: 11. Written as DNA, the CDR3 is TGTGCCAGCAGTCCCCGGGACAGCCTAAGGTATGGCTACACCTTC. It is translated as CASSPRDSLRYGYTF.

This clone appeared a single time. The J gene is TRBJ1-1, the V gene TRBV28; weak D call: TRBD1 (6 bases). From germline, CDR1 is MDHEN and CDR2 SYDVKM. This CDR3 region has 13 residues. V dropped 6 bases and J dropped 6 bases, with 14 bases sitting between them. In DNA, the CDR3 is TGTGCCAGCAGGGGAACAGGGACCCCTGAAGCTTTCTTT. Amino acids: CASRGTGTPEAFF.

The rearrangement joins TRBV28 to TRBJ2-1; 9 nucleotides agree with TRBD2. Germline loops: CDR1 MDHEN, CDR2 SYDVKM. The CDR3 is 14 residues long. J gave up 9 bases and V 3 bases, and 6 bases lay outside the gene matches. In nucleotides, the CDR3 is TGTGCCAGCAGTTTTGGGGGACTAGCTGCTGAGCAGTTCTTC. Protein product: CASSFGGLAAEQFF.

The rearrangement links TRBV29-1 to TRBJ2-5, with a tentative D call TRBD2 (5 bases). The length of the CDR3 is 12 residues. Germline assignment: CDR1 SQVTM and CDR2 ANQGSEA. Trimming removed 7 bases at V and 1 base at J, with 10 bases between. CDR3 DNA: TGCAGCGGGACCGGGGTCCAAGAGACCCAGTACTTC. Translation: CSGTGVQETQYF.

A remark on this clone: Other DNA sequences from this sample encode an identical CDR3 as well. V usage is TRBV28 and J usage is TRBJ2-2, with 7 positions matching TRBD1. V lost 6 bases to trimming and J lost 4 bases; unmatched junction nucleotides: 5. The germline gives CDR1 MDHEN, CDR2 SYDVKM. CDR3 length: 14 amino acids. The CDR3, as DNA: TGTGCCAGCAGCTGGACAGGCGGCACCGGGGAGCTGTTTTTT. It is translated as CASSWTGGTGELFF.

The J gene is TRBJ2-7, the V gene TRBV4-2; 11 nucleotides line up with TRBD1. The CDR3 totals 16 residues. CDR1 is LGHNA, CDR2 YNFKEQ, per germline. V lost 2 bases and J lost 5; bases outside the gene matches: 8. This chain's CDR3 is CASSQPGDRGVHEQYF. CDR3 nucleotides: TGTGCCAGCAGCCAACCCGGGGACAGGGGGGTCCACGAGCAGTACTTC.

The chain employs TRBV5-1 and TRBJ2-3, with 9 nucleotides matching TRBD2. The CDR3 has 16 amino acids. V lost 4 bases, J lost 1 base, and 7 bases stayed unmatched. The V gene's germline CDR1 is SGHRS and CDR2 YFSETQ. Written as DNA, the CDR3 is TGCGCCAGCAGCCCCCCCCAGCGGGAGGGCACAGATACGCAGTATTTT. It translates to CASSPPQREGTDTQYF.

In nucleotides, the CDR3 is TGTGCCAGCAGTTCTTCAGGAGCGAACACTGAAGCTTTCTTT. This sequence encodes CASSSSGANTEAFF. The J gene is TRBJ1-1, the V gene TRBV28; D is unresolved. The germline gives CDR1 MDHEN, CDR2 SYDVKM. V was shortened by 4 bases and J by 1 base, with 10 bases between the two germline ends. The CDR3 is 14 amino acids.

The J gene is TRBJ1-5, the V gene TRBV27, with D perhaps matching TRBD1 (5 bases). Per germline, CDR1 MNHEY and CDR2 SMNVEV (reference sequence). V lost 3 bases and J 3 bases, leaving 12 bases between the germline ends. CDR3 size: 15 residues. The CDR3 reads CASSLVGVANQPQHF. Written as DNA, the CDR3 is TGTGCCAGCAGTTTGGTAGGGGTGGCCAATCAGCCCCAGCATTTT.

The chain carries TRBV9 and TRBJ1-4; tentative D call: TRBD1 (6 bases). CDR3 length: 15 amino acids. Germline V gene sequence: CDR1 SGDLS, CDR2 YYNGEE. V lost 3 bases, J lost 4 bases, and 13 bases lay in between. The CDR3 DNA reads as TGTGCCAGCAGCGGGCGGACAGCCAGTAATGAAAAACTGTTTTTT. It specifies CASSGRTASNEKLFF.

As concerns this clone: At the DNA level, this CDR3 is encoded by other sequences in the same sample as well. The genes are TRBV27 and TRBJ2-7, with a weak D call TRBD2 (6 bases). CDR3 length: 14 residues. Germline-derived CDR1 and CDR2 are MNHEY and SMNVEV (reference sequence). V was trimmed by 5 bases and J by 2 bases, leaving 13 bases between them. CDR3 bases: TGTGCCAGCAGTCCCAGGGACTCCCCCTACGAGCAGTACTTC. Translation gives CASSPRDSPYEQYF.

The chain employs TRBV4-1 and TRBJ2-7; D may correspond to TRBD1 or TRBD2 (5 bases each). Trimming pared 4 bases from V and 4 bases from J, leaving 20 bases between. The CDR3 has 16 amino acids. Germline CDR1 reads MGHRA; CDR2 reads YSYEKL. The CDR3 region has the DNA TGCGCCAGCAGCCGCATCGGGACGGAACCCCGTTACGAGCAGTACTTC. This encodes CASSRIGTEPRYEQYF.

The V call is TRBV19, the J call TRBJ2-2, with 11 bases fitting TRBD1. V lost 6 bases to trimming and J lost 6 bases; unmatched junction nucleotides: 6. Germline CDR1 LNHDA, CDR2 SQIVND (reference sequence). This CDR3 is built from 15 residues. This CDR3 is CASSPGQGVPGELFF. The CDR3 nucleotides read TGTGCCAGTAGCCCGGGACAGGGGGTCCCCGGGGAGCTGTTTTTT. Using reference TRBV19 and TRBJ2-2 for the parts outside the CDR3, the full variable domain is DGGITQSPKYLFRKEGQNVTLSCEQNLNHDAMYWYRQDPGQGLRLIYYSQIVNDFQKGDIAEGYSVSREKKESFPLTVTSAQKNPTAFYLCASSPGQGVPGELFFGEGSRLTVL.